The T cell receptor beta chain under discussion was sequenced for a study of CD8+ T cells in alopecia areata. Documented treatment: oral pan-JAK inhibitor, 5-10 mg twice daily. Peripheral blood and lesional scalp punch biopsies came from alopecia areata patients. V lost 6 bases and J 5 bases, leaving 11 bases between the germline ends. This CDR3 is built from 13 residues. The germline V gene encodes CDR1 SGHDN and CDR2 FVKESK. Following extraction, RNA underwent reverse transcription to cDNA, which served as the sequencing template. Data came from immunoSEQ multiplex PCR; TCRdb stores just in-frame clones and leaves some out. The repertoire consists of some 200,000 clones, with around three fifths occurring once and the leading ten covering roughly 1.4%. General study findings and limits: Lesional tissue from the scalp (especially in alopecia totalis/universalis) showed higher clonality than normal scalp.

About this clone: Its antigen is undetermined.

The chain carries TRBV14 and TRBJ1-5; D is perhaps TRBD1 (5 bases). This sample comprised CD4+ T cells sorted from blood, obtained at week 4, from a patient treated with tofacitinib. The sequence derives from a human donor with alopecia areata. The CDR3 reads CASSARVDQPQHF. Here the CDR3 DNA reads TGTGCCAGCAGTGCCAGGGTTGATCAGCCCCAGCATTTT.